This T cell receptor (beta chain) was sequenced during a study of shared clonotypes between healthy human individuals. Study results and limitations: Limitation of the genetic and exposure-history diversity represented came from the few donors.

When replicate PCRs were run on sorted subsets, they used about 220 ng DNA, 28,000 or so T cell genomes. Repertoires were generated with immunoSEQ multiplex PCR, while TCRdb's copy carries only in-frame clones and drops some. This sample has 2,500,000 or so clones, with more than 85% found just once. CDR3 size: 16 residues. After removal of 1 base from V and 0 bases from J, the junction contained 7 bases not matched to a gene. The germline gives CDR1 SGHRS, CDR2 YFSETQ. To note about this clone: Its cognate antigen is unknown.

The chain employs TRBV5-1 and TRBJ2-7, with 7 bases that match TRBD2. The sequence was collected from a man between 18 and 29 years old in good health. Some clones in this sample may be carry-over from other donors' samples. Sequencing was performed on naive CD4+ T cells from PBMCs. Regarding subset: CD45RA+ positively selected. CDR3 loop: CASSLLGAGPSYEQYF. DNA of the CDR3: TGCGCCAGCAGCTTGCTGGGAGCGGGGCCCTCCTACGAGCAGTACTTC.